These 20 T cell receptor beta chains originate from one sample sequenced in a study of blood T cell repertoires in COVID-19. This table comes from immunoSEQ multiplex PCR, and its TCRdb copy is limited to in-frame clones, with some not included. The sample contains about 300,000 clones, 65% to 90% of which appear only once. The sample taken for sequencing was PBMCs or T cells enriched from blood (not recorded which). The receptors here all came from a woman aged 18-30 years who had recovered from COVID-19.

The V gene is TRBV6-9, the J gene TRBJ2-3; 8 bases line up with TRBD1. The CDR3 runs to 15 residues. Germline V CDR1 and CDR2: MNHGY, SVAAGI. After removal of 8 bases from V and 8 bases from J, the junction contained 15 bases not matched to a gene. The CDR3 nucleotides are TGTGCCAGCCCGATGACAGGGGCCGGTATGCCTACGCAGTATTTT. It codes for CASPMTGAGMPTQYF.

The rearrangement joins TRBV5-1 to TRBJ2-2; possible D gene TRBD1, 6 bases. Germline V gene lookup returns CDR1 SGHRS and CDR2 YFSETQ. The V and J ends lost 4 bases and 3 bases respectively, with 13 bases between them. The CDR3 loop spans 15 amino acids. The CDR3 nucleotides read TGCGCCAGCAGCCTAGGGGACACATACACCGGGGAGCTGTTTTTT. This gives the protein CASSLGDTYTGELFF.

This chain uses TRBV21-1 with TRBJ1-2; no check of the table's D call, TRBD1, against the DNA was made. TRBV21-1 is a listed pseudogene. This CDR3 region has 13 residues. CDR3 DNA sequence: TGTGCCAGCGGATACAGGGCGAACTATGGCTACACCTTC. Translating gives CASGYRANYGYTF.

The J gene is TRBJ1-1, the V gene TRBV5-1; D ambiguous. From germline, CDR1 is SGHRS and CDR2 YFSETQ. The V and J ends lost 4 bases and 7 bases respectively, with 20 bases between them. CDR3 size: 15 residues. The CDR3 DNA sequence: TGCGCCAGCAGCCTAGGACGGATCAAGACTAATGAAGCTTTCTTT. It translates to CASSLGRIKTNEAFF.

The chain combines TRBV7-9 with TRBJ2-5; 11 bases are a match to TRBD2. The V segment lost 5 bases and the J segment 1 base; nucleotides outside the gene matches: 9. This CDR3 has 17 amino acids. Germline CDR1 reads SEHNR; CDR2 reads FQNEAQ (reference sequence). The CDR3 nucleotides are TGTGCCAGCAGCCCCTTTAGCGGGGGGGTTGCCCAAGAGACCCAGTACTTC. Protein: CASSPFSGGVAQETQYF.

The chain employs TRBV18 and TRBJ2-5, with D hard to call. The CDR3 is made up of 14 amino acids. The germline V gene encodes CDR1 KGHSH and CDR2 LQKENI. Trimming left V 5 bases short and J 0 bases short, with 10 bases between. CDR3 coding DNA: TGTGCCAGCTCAACCTCGAGTCACCAAGAGACCCAGTACTTC. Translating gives CASSTSSHQETQYF.

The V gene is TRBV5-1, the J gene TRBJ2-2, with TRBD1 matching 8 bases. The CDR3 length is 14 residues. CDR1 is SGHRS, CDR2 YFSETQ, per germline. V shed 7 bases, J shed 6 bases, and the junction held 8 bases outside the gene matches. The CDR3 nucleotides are TGCGCCAGCCGGGCAGGGGGCGCGGCCGGGGAGCTGTTTTTT. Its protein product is CASRAGGAAGELFF.

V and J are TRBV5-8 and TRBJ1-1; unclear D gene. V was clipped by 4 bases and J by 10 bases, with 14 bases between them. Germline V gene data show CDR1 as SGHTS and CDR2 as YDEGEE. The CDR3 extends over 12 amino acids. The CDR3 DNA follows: TGTGCCAGCAGCCCCCCTCGGTACCTAGCTTTCTTT. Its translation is CASSPPRYLAFF.

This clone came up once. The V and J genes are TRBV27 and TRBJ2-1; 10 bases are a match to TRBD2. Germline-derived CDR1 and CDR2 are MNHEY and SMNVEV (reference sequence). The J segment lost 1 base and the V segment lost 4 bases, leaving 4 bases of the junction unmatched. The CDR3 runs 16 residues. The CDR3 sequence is CASSSSGRGSYNEQFF. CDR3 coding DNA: TGTGCCAGCAGTTCGAGCGGGAGGGGGTCCTACAATGAGCAGTTCTTC.

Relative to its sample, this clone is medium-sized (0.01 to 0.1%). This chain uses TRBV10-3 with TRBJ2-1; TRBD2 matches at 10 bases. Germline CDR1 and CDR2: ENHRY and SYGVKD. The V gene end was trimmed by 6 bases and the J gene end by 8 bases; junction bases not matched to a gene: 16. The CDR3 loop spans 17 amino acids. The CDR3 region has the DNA TGTGCCATCAGCGACCTGACGGGGCTAGCGGGAGTCTATGAGCAGTTCTTC. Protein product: CAISDLTGLAGVYEQFF.

DNA for the CDR3: TGTGCCACCTCTTCCCCCGGGGAATTGAGGGCTTTCTTT. Amino acid sequence: CATSSPGELRAFF. The chain links TRBV25-1 to TRBJ1-1; no clear D. This CDR3 contains 13 residues. In germline, CDR1 is MGHDK, CDR2 SYGVNS. Trimming shortened V by 10 bases and J by 11 bases, and 23 bases separated the two germline ends.

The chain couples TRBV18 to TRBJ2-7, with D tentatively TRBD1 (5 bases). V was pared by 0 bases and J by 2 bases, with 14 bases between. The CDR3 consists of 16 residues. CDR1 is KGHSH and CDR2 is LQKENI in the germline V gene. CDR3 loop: CASSPPVRQGTYEQYF. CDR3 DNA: TGTGCCAGCTCACCACCGGTTCGGCAGGGAACCTACGAGCAGTACTTC.

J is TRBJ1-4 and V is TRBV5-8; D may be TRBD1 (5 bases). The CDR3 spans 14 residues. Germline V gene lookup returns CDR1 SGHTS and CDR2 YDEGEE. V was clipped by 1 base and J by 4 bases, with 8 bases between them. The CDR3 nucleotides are TGTGCCAGCAGCTTGACAGGCTTTAATGAAAAACTGTTTTTT. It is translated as CASSLTGFNEKLFF.

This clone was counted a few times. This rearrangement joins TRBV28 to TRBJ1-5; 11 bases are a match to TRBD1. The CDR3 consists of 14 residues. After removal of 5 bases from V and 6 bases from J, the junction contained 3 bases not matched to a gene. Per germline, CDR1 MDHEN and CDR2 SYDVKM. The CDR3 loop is CASSGTGGPQPQHF. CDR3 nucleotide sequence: TGTGCCAGCAGTGGGACAGGGGGACCTCAGCCCCAGCATTTT.

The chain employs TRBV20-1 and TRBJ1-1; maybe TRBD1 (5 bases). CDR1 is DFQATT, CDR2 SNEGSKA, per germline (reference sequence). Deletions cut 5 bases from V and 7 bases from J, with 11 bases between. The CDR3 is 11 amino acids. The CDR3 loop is CSAGQAHEAFF. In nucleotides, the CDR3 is TGCAGTGCTGGACAAGCCCATGAAGCTTTCTTT.

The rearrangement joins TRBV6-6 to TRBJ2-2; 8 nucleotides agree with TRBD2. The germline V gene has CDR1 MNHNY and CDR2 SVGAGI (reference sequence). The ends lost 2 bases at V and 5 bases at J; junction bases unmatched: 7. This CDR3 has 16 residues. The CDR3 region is CASSYPSGGGTGELFF. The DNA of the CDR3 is TGTGCCAGCAGTTACCCCAGCGGGGGCGGGACCGGGGAGCTGTTTTTT.

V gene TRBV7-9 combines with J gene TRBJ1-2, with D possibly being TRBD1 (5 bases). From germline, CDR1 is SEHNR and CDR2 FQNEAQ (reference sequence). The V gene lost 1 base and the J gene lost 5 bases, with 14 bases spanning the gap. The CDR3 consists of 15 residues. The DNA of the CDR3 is TGTGCCAGCAGCTTAGGCACAGGCGATTTGTATGGCTACACCTTC. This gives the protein CASSLGTGDLYGYTF.

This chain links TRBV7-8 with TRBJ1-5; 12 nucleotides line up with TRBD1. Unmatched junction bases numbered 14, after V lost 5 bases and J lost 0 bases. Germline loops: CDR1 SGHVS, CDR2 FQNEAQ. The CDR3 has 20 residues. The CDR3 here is CASSRITGTGGSYSNQPQHF. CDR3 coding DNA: TGTGCCAGCAGCCGCATTACCGGGACAGGGGGCTCTTATAGCAATCAGCCCCAGCATTTT.

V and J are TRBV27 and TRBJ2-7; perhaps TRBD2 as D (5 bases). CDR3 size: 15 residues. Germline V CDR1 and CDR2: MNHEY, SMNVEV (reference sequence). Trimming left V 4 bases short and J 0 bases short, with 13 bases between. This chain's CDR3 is CASSSAGSLSYEQYF. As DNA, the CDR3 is TGTGCCAGCAGTTCCGCTGGGAGCCTCTCCTACGAGCAGTACTTC.

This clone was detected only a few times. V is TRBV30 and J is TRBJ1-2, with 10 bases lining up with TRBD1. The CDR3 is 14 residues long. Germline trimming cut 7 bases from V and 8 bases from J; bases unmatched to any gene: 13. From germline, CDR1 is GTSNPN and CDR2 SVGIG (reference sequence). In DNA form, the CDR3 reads TGTGCCTTCCAAACAACCGGGACAGGGGAAGGCTACACCTTC. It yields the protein CAFQTTGTGEGYTF.